Sequencing of this T cell receptor (beta chain) was carried out in a study of cytomegalovirus exposure and HLA in healthy donors. The study, taken as a whole, reports: One variant, a missense change in DCLRE1C, was linked in a later analysis to TCR beta V- and J-gene trimming. In vitro testing confirmed a few CMV-associated chains as specific for CMV antigens. While the bulk of TCR sequences proved rare, some public TCRs turned up in many donors. Common viral pathogens seemed to be connected with several of the most significant clusters, according to a later analysis.

PCR amplification relied on 60 Vbeta primers (plus 13 Jbeta primers). The assay was immunoSEQ multiplex PCR, and TCRdb's table has in-frame clones only and misses some. The sample gives 150,000 to 200,000 clones, under 90% of which show up once; around 7.2% is in the top ten. Germline V lookup: CDR1 SQVTM, CDR2 ANQGSEA. The CDR3 is made up of 13 amino acids. The V and J ends lost 3 bases and 7 bases respectively, with 12 bases between them. Points on this clone: Antigen: not known.

The chain is built from TRBV29-1 and TRBJ1-4, with D tentatively TRBD1 (5 bases). The sequenced material came from PBMCs. The clonotype was recovered from a man aged 30-40 years in good health and CMV-seropositive. In DNA form, the CDR3 reads TGCAGCGTTGAGTTGCAGGGCGGTGAAAAACTGTTTTTT. As protein: CSVELQGGEKLFF.